The rows below give T cell receptor beta chains drawn from one sample of a study of T cell responses to AZD1222 COVID-19 vaccine. Sequencing used immunoSEQ multiplex PCR; TCRdb keeps in-frame clones, though not all of them. The data hold 100,000 to 150,000 clones, with over 80% observed a single time. Material: peripheral blood, obtained on day 0 of AZD1222 vaccination. These receptors originate from an adult in good health. Each CDR3 is given with its conserved first and last residue. The D gene is left open where the match is weak. Part of the rows lack a size; the others show once, few, many or a class for expanded clones.

j_call: TRBJ1-6; d_call: -; cdr3_length: 15; v_call: TRBV2; clone_size: -; cdr3_aa: CASSVQGTYNSPLHF; cdr3_nt: TGTGCCAGCAGCGTTCAGGGGACCTATAATTCACCCCTCCACTTT
j_call: TRBJ1-3; d_call: -; cdr3_length: 13; v_call: TRBV25-1; clone_size: -; cdr3_aa: CASSDGRRTTIYF; cdr3_nt: TGTGCCAGCAGTGATGGCAGACGGACCACCATATATTTT
j_call: TRBJ2-2; d_call: -; cdr3_length: 15; v_call: TRBV6-5; clone_size: -; cdr3_aa: CASASDSGNTGELFF; cdr3_nt: TGTGCCAGCGCAAGCGATTCGGGGAACACCGGGGAGCTGTTTTTT
j_call: TRBJ2-3; d_call: -; cdr3_length: 15; v_call: TRBV24-1; clone_size: -; cdr3_aa: CATSDSGATRDTQYF; cdr3_nt: TGTGCCACCAGTGACTCAGGGGCAACCCGAGATACGCAGTATTTT
j_call: TRBJ2-5; d_call: TRBD2; cdr3_length: 17; v_call: TRBV5-4; clone_size: few; cdr3_aa: CASSLNGLAGVGETQYF; cdr3_nt: TGTGCCAGCAGCTTGAACGGGCTAGCGGGAGTAGGGGAGACCCAGTACTTC
j_call: TRBJ1-6; d_call: -; cdr3_length: 18; v_call: TRBV28; clone_size: -; cdr3_aa: CASSPLGDGGSYNSPLHF; cdr3_nt: TGTGCCAGCAGTCCCCTGGGGGATGGGGGCAGCTATAATTCACCCCTCCACTTT
j_call: TRBJ2-7; d_call: -; cdr3_length: 16; v_call: TRBV30; clone_size: -; cdr3_aa: CASLLGGASDSYEQYF; cdr3_nt: TGTGCCTCACTTTTAGGGGGGGCTAGTGACTCCTACGAGCAGTACTTC
j_call: TRBJ1-2; d_call: -; cdr3_length: 14; v_call: TRBV6-1; clone_size: -; cdr3_aa: CASSEGREMYGYTF; cdr3_nt: TGTGCCAGCAGTGAAGGAAGGGAAATGTATGGCTACACCTTC
j_call: TRBJ1-2; d_call: TRBD1; cdr3_length: 15; v_call: TRBV5-1; clone_size: -; cdr3_aa: CASHHGQGPDRGYTF; cdr3_nt: TGCGCCAGCCATCACGGACAGGGGCCGGATCGGGGCTACACCTTC
j_call: TRBJ2-2; d_call: TRBD1; cdr3_length: 15; v_call: TRBV19; clone_size: -; cdr3_aa: CASSVTGGAPGELFF; cdr3_nt: TGTGCCAGTAGTGTAACAGGGGGCGCCCCCGGGGAGCTGTTTTTT
j_call: TRBJ2-3; d_call: -; cdr3_length: 13; v_call: TRBV7-3; clone_size: -; cdr3_aa: CASSRYRDSTRYF; cdr3_nt: TGTGCCAGCAGCCGATACCGGGACTCCACCCGGTATTTT
j_call: TRBJ1-2; d_call: -; cdr3_length: 12; v_call: TRBV11-1; clone_size: once; cdr3_aa: CASSLAAGTYTF; cdr3_nt: TGTGCCAGCAGCTTAGCAGCGGGTACCTACACCTTC
j_call: TRBJ2-1; d_call: -; cdr3_length: 13; v_call: TRBV7-3; clone_size: -; cdr3_aa: CASSSSLVDEQFF; cdr3_nt: TGTGCCAGCAGCTCCAGTCTGGTCGATGAGCAGTTCTTC
j_call: TRBJ1-2; d_call: -; cdr3_length: 13; v_call: TRBV28; clone_size: -; cdr3_aa: CAIFRGANYGYTF; cdr3_nt: TGTGCCATTTTCAGGGGAGCTAACTATGGCTACACCTTC
j_call: TRBJ1-1; d_call: -; cdr3_length: 14; v_call: TRBV5-1; clone_size: -; cdr3_aa: CASSLINMNTEAFF; cdr3_nt: TGCGCCAGCAGCTTAATTAACATGAACACTGAAGCTTTCTTT
j_call: TRBJ1-5; d_call: TRBD1; cdr3_length: 15; v_call: TRBV19; clone_size: -; cdr3_aa: CASTTDRAPYQPQHF; cdr3_nt: TGTGCCAGTACCACAGACAGGGCGCCTTATCAGCCCCAGCATTTT
j_call: TRBJ2-1; d_call: -; cdr3_length: 16; v_call: TRBV27; clone_size: -; cdr3_aa: CASSRGGALSYNEQFF; cdr3_nt: TGTGCCAGCTCCAGAGGAGGGGCCCTCTCCTACAATGAGCAGTTCTTC
j_call: TRBJ1-3; d_call: -; cdr3_length: 14; v_call: TRBV7-8; clone_size: -; cdr3_aa: CASSWQGYGNTIYF; cdr3_nt: TGTGCCAGCAGCTGGCAAGGGTATGGAAACACCATATATTTT
j_call: TRBJ2-2; d_call: -; cdr3_length: 14; v_call: TRBV5-1; clone_size: -; cdr3_aa: CASSSTGEAGELFF; cdr3_nt: TGCGCCAGCAGCTCTACAGGGGAGGCTGGGGAGCTGTTTTTT
j_call: TRBJ1-4; d_call: TRBD1; cdr3_length: 15; v_call: TRBV6-1; clone_size: once; cdr3_aa: CASSLTGGFLEKLFF; cdr3_nt: TGTGCCAGCAGTCTCACAGGGGGCTTTTTAGAAAAACTGTTTTTT
j_call: TRBJ2-5; d_call: TRBD2; cdr3_length: 15; v_call: TRBV10-1; clone_size: -; cdr3_aa: CASSPSGRPQETQYF; cdr3_nt: TGCGCCAGCAGCCCTAGCGGGAGACCTCAAGAGACCCAGTACTTC
j_call: TRBJ1-1; d_call: TRBD1; cdr3_length: 16; v_call: TRBV7-2; clone_size: few; cdr3_aa: CASRGTGDRYNTEAFF; cdr3_nt: TGTGCCAGCAGAGGGACAGGGGATCGTTATAACACTGAAGCTTTCTTT
j_call: TRBJ1-2; d_call: TRBD1; cdr3_length: 15; v_call: TRBV18; clone_size: -; cdr3_aa: CASRENRGRNYGYTF; cdr3_nt: TGTGCCAGCAGAGAAAACAGGGGTAGAAACTATGGCTACACCTTC
j_call: TRBJ1-6; d_call: TRBD1; cdr3_length: 15; v_call: TRBV6-5; clone_size: -; cdr3_aa: CASSYAGTGDLALHF; cdr3_nt: TGTGCCAGCAGTTACGCCGGGACAGGGGATTTAGCCCTCCACTTT
j_call: TRBJ2-3; d_call: TRBD2; cdr3_length: 16; v_call: TRBV7-9; clone_size: -; cdr3_aa: CASSLGLAAGADTQYF; cdr3_nt: TGTGCCAGCAGCTTAGGACTAGCGGCGGGCGCAGATACGCAGTATTTT
j_call: TRBJ1-6; d_call: -; cdr3_length: 15; v_call: TRBV7-2; clone_size: -; cdr3_aa: CASSLQLLGNSPLHF; cdr3_nt: TGTGCCAGCAGCTTACAGCTCTTGGGCAATTCACCCCTCCACTTT
j_call: TRBJ1-2; d_call: -; cdr3_length: 14; v_call: TRBV18; clone_size: -; cdr3_aa: CASSPPGGSGGYTF; cdr3_nt: TGTGCCAGCTCACCCCCCGGAGGCTCGGGTGGCTACACCTTC
j_call: TRBJ1-6; d_call: -; cdr3_length: 15; v_call: TRBV4-3; clone_size: -; cdr3_aa: CASSARTGGNSPLHF; cdr3_nt: TGCGCCAGCAGCGCCCGTACGGGGGGCAATTCACCCCTCCACTTT
j_call: TRBJ1-1; d_call: -; cdr3_length: 15; v_call: TRBV3-1/TRBV3-2; clone_size: -; cdr3_aa: CASSQSLVPNTEAFF; cdr3_nt: TGTGCCAGCAGCCAATCTTTGGTGCCGAACACTGAAGCTTTCTTT
j_call: TRBJ1-2; d_call: TRBD1; cdr3_length: 13; v_call: TRBV28; clone_size: -; cdr3_aa: CASSPDRGYGYTF; cdr3_nt: TGTGCCAGCAGTCCGGACAGGGGCTATGGCTACACCTTC
j_call: TRBJ2-5; d_call: TRBD1; cdr3_length: 14; v_call: TRBV11-3; clone_size: -; cdr3_aa: CASSLQGIQETQYF; cdr3_nt: TGTGCCAGCAGCCTACAGGGGATCCAAGAGACCCAGTACTTC
j_call: TRBJ1-2; d_call: TRBD1; cdr3_length: 13; v_call: TRBV12-5; clone_size: -; cdr3_aa: CASGATGGYGYTF; cdr3_nt: TGTGCTAGTGGTGCAACAGGGGGCTATGGCTACACCTTC
j_call: TRBJ2-5; d_call: -; cdr3_length: 14; v_call: TRBV6-6; clone_size: -; cdr3_aa: CASRQIGTQETQYF; cdr3_nt: TGTGCCAGCAGGCAGATAGGGACCCAAGAGACCCAGTACTTC
j_call: TRBJ1-2; d_call: -; cdr3_length: 15; v_call: TRBV29-1; clone_size: -; cdr3_aa: CSVGGSPPGDRGYTF; cdr3_nt: TGCAGCGTTGGTGGCAGCCCACCGGGGGATCGAGGCTACACCTTC
j_call: TRBJ1-6; d_call: -; cdr3_length: 12; v_call: TRBV3-1/TRBV3-2; clone_size: -; cdr3_aa: CASSKRDSPLHF; cdr3_nt: TGTGCCAGCAGCAAAAGGGATTCACCCCTCCACTTT
j_call: TRBJ2-5; d_call: -; cdr3_length: 15; v_call: TRBV7-2; clone_size: -; cdr3_aa: CASSFSRDFGKTQYF; cdr3_nt: TGTGCCAGCAGCTTTTCCCGGGACTTCGGGAAGACCCAGTACTTC
j_call: TRBJ1-2; d_call: TRBD1; cdr3_length: 15; v_call: TRBV6-1; clone_size: -; cdr3_aa: CASSEPGQGADGYTF; cdr3_nt: TGTGCCAGCAGTGAACCGGGACAGGGGGCCGATGGCTACACCTTC
j_call: TRBJ1-4; d_call: -; cdr3_length: 15; v_call: TRBV27; clone_size: -; cdr3_aa: CASSRTGATNEKLFF; cdr3_nt: TGTGCCAGCAGCCGCACAGGAGCAACTAATGAAAAACTGTTTTTT
j_call: TRBJ2-5; d_call: -; cdr3_length: 13; v_call: TRBV6-5; clone_size: many; cdr3_aa: CASSKDEKETQYF; cdr3_nt: TGTGCCAGCAGCAAGGACGAAAAAGAGACCCAGTACTTC
j_call: TRBJ1-5; d_call: -; cdr3_length: 14; v_call: TRBV12-5; clone_size: -; cdr3_aa: CATQLGTENQPQHF; cdr3_nt: TGTGCTACCCAGTTGGGGACGGAGAATCAGCCCCAGCATTTT
j_call: TRBJ2-2; d_call: TRBD2; cdr3_length: 17; v_call: TRBV3-1/TRBV3-2; clone_size: -; cdr3_aa: CASSQAKGLAGTGELFF; cdr3_nt: TGTGCCAGCAGCCAAGCCAAGGGGCTAGCGGGGACCGGGGAGCTGTTTTTT
j_call: TRBJ1-5; d_call: TRBD1; cdr3_length: 14; v_call: TRBV6-5; clone_size: -; cdr3_aa: CASSWGTGDQPQHF; cdr3_nt: TGTGCCAGCAGTTGGGGGACAGGGGATCAGCCCCAGCATTTT
j_call: TRBJ2-5; d_call: -; cdr3_length: 12; v_call: TRBV10-3; clone_size: -; cdr3_aa: CAISGGDETQYF; cdr3_nt: TGTGCCATCAGTGGGGGGGACGAGACCCAGTACTTC
j_call: TRBJ2-2; d_call: -; cdr3_length: 17; v_call: TRBV27; clone_size: -; cdr3_aa: CASSPLVTRIGTGELFF; cdr3_nt: TGTGCCAGCAGTCCACTGGTGACTAGAATCGGCACCGGGGAGCTGTTTTTT
j_call: TRBJ1-2; d_call: TRBD1; cdr3_length: 15; v_call: TRBV14; clone_size: -; cdr3_aa: CASSQSRTGYYGYTF; cdr3_nt: TGTGCCAGCAGCCAATCCCGGACAGGCTACTATGGCTACACCTTC
j_call: TRBJ2-3; d_call: -; cdr3_length: 13; v_call: TRBV6-4; clone_size: -; cdr3_aa: CASSRELRDTQYF; cdr3_nt: TGTGCCAGCAGCCGGGAATTAAGGGATACGCAGTATTTT
j_call: TRBJ1-2; d_call: -; cdr3_length: 16; v_call: TRBV5-4; clone_size: -; cdr3_aa: CASSLAGRGQPYGYTF; cdr3_nt: TGTGCCAGCAGCTTGGCTGGTCGGGGCCAACCCTATGGCTACACCTTC
j_call: TRBJ1-5; d_call: TRBD1; cdr3_length: 15; v_call: TRBV7-2; clone_size: -; cdr3_aa: CASSLAQGAGQPQHF; cdr3_nt: TGTGCCAGCAGCTTAGCCCAGGGGGCAGGACAGCCCCAGCATTTT
j_call: TRBJ2-1; d_call: -; cdr3_length: 11; v_call: TRBV29-1; clone_size: -; cdr3_aa: CSVSSFNEQFF; cdr3_nt: TGCAGCGTTTCTAGCTTCAATGAGCAGTTCTTC
j_call: TRBJ2-3; d_call: -; cdr3_length: 14; v_call: TRBV5-5; clone_size: once; cdr3_aa: CASSLERSTDTQYF; cdr3_nt: TGTGCCAGCAGCTTGGAGCGCAGCACAGATACGCAGTATTTT
j_call: TRBJ2-2; d_call: TRBD1; cdr3_length: 19; v_call: TRBV7-9; clone_size: -; cdr3_aa: CASSLAGQSGTGDTGELFF; cdr3_nt: TGTGCCAGCAGCTTAGCGGGTCAATCTGGGACAGGGGACACCGGGGAGCTGTTTTTT
j_call: TRBJ2-2; d_call: -; cdr3_length: 13; v_call: TRBV19; clone_size: -; cdr3_aa: CASRGGHTGELFF; cdr3_nt: TGTGCCAGTAGGGGGGGTCACACCGGGGAGCTGTTTTTT
j_call: TRBJ2-7; d_call: -; cdr3_length: 13; v_call: TRBV5-1; clone_size: -; cdr3_aa: CASSLAGTLEQYF; cdr3_nt: TGCGCCAGCAGCCTGGCAGGGACCCTCGAGCAGTACTTC
j_call: TRBJ1-6; d_call: -; cdr3_length: 15; v_call: TRBV2; clone_size: -; cdr3_aa: CASSGAWTYPSPLHF; cdr3_nt: TGTGCCAGCAGCGGGGCTTGGACATATCCTTCACCCCTCCACTTT
j_call: TRBJ1-2; d_call: -; cdr3_length: 14; v_call: TRBV3-1/TRBV3-2; clone_size: -; cdr3_aa: CASSLDTRGYGYTF; cdr3_nt: TGTGCCAGCAGCCTGGACACGAGGGGCTATGGCTACACCTTC
j_call: TRBJ1-2; d_call: -; cdr3_length: 15; v_call: TRBV4-1; clone_size: once; cdr3_aa: CASSSPGRNPYGYTF; cdr3_nt: TGCGCCAGCAGCTCCCCGGGCAGGAACCCCTATGGCTACACCTTC
j_call: TRBJ2-1; d_call: TRBD2; cdr3_length: 13; v_call: TRBV6-5; clone_size: -; cdr3_aa: CASRRGGRNEQFF; cdr3_nt: TGTGCCAGCAGGCGGGGGGGGAGGAATGAGCAGTTCTTC